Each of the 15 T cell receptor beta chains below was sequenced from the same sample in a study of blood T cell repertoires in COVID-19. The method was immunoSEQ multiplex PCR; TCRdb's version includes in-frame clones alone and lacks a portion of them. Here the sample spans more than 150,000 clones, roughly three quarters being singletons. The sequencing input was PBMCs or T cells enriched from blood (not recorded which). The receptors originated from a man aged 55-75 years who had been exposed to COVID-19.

The CDR3 nucleotides are TGTGCCAGCAGTGGAGACGGACATGGGGCCAACGTCCTGACTTTC. Encoded protein: CASSGDGHGANVLTF. This chain connects TRBV2 to TRBJ2-6; D might be TRBD1 (5 bases). This CDR3 is built from 15 residues. The V end was cut by 4 bases, the J end by 3 bases, with 10 bases between. Germline CDR1 reads SNHLY; CDR2 reads FYNNEI.

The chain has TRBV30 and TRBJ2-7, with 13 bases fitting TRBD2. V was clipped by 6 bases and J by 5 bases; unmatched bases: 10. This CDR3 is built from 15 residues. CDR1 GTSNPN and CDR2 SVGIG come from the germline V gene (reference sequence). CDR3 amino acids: CACVTSGRARNEQYF. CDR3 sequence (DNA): TGTGCCTGCGTTACTAGCGGGAGGGCCCGGAACGAGCAGTACTTC.

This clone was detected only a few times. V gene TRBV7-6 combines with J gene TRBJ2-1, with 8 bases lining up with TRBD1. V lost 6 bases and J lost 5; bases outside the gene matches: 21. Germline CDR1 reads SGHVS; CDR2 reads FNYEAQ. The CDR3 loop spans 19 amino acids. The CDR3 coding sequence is TGTGCCAGCAGATCCGGGACAGGCCCAGTATGGGCCCAGAACAATGAGCAGTTCTTC. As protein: CASRSGTGPVWAQNNEQFF.

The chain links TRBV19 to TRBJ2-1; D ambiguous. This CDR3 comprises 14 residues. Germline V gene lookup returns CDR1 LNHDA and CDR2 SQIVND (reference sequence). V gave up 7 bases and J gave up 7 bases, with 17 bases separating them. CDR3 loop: CASKAINSGNEQFF. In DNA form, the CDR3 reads TGTGCCAGTAAAGCAATAAATTCCGGGAATGAGCAGTTCTTC.

CDR3 DNA: TGTGCCTGGAGGGCCGGGACAGGGGGAACGTCTCAGCCCCAGCATTTT. Translated: CAWRAGTGGTSQPQHF. The chain is built from TRBV30 and TRBJ1-5, with 11 nucleotides matching TRBD1. The germline gives CDR1 GTSNPN, CDR2 SVGIG (reference sequence). With V trimmed by 3 bases and J by 6 bases, 10 bases remained unmatched. This CDR3 is built from 16 residues.

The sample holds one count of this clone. As DNA, the CDR3 is TGTGCCAGCAGTGAAGCTAGCGGGACAGATACGCAGTATTTT. Its protein is CASSEASGTDTQYF. The chain recombines TRBV6-1 with TRBJ2-3; 7 nucleotides align to TRBD2. This CDR3 region has 14 residues. The germline CDR1 and CDR2 sequences are MNHNS and SASEGT. Germline trimming cut 0 bases from V and 3 bases from J; bases unmatched to any gene: 0.

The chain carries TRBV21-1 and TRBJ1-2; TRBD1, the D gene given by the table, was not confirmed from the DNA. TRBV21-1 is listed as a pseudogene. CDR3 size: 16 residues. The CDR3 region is CASSKGKDRGDYGYTF. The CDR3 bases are TGTGCCAGCAGCAAAGGAAAAGACAGGGGAGACTATGGCTACACCTTC.

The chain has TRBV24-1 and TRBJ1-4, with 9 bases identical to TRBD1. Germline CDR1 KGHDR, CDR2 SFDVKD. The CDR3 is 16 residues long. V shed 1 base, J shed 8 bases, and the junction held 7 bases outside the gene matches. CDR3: CATSDLPGQGGEKLFF. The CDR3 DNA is TGTGCCACCAGTGATTTACCGGGACAGGGAGGGGAAAAACTGTTTTTT.

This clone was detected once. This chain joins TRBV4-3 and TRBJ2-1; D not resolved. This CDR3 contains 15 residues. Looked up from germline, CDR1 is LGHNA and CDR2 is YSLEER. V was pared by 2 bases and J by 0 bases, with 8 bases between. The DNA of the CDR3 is TGCGCCAGCAGCCAATTACTAAGCTCCTACAATGAGCAGTTCTTC. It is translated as CASSQLLSSYNEQFF.

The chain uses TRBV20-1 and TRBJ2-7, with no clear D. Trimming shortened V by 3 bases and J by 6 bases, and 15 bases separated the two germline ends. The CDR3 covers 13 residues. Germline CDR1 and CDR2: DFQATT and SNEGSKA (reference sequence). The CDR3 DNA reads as TGCAGTGCTAGTCACAGAAGCAATGGCGAGCAGTACTTC. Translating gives CSASHRSNGEQYF.

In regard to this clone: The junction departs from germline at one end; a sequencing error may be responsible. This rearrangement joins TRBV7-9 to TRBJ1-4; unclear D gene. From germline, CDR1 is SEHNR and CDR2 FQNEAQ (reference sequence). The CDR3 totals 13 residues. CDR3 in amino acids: CASSSTSFYNLFF. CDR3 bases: TGTGCCAGCAGCTCAACCTCGTTCTATAACCTTTTTTTC.

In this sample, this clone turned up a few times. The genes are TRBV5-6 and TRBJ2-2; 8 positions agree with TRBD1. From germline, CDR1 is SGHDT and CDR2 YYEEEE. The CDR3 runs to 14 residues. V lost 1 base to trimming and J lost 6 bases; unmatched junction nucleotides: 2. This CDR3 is CASSLTGGPGELFF. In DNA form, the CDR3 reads TGTGCCAGCAGCTTGACAGGGGGACCCGGGGAGCTGTTTTTT.

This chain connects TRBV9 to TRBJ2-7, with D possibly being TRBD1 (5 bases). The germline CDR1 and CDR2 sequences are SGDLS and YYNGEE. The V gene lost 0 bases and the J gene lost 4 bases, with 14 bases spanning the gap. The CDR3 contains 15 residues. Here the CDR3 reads CASSVVPQGPYEQYF. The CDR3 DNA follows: TGTGCCAGCAGCGTAGTACCGCAGGGTCCTTACGAGCAGTACTTC.

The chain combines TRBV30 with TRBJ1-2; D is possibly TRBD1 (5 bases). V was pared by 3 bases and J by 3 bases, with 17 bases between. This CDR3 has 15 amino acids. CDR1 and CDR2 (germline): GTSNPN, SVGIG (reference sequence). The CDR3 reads CAWRGGKGRYYGYTF. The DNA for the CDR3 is TGTGCCTGGAGGGGGGGGAAAGGACGTTACTATGGCTACACCTTC.

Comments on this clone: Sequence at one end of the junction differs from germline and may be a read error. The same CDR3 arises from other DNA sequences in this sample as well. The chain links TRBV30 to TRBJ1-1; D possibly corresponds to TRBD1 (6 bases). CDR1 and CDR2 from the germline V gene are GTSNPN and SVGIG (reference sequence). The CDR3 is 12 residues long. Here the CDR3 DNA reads TGTGCCTGGAGTGTACCAGGGGTTAGGGCTTTCTTC. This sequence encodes CAWSVPGVRAFF. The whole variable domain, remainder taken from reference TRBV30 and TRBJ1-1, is SQTIHQWPATLVQPVGSPLSLECTVEGTSNPNLYWYRQAAGRGLQLLFYSVGIGQISSEVPQNLSASRPQDRQFILSSKKLLLSDSGFYLCAWSVPGVRAFFGQGTRLTVV.